These 20 T cell receptor beta chains were all obtained from the same sample, sequenced in a study of blood T cell repertoires in COVID-19. Method: immunoSEQ multiplex PCR; TCRdb's copy keeps in-frame clones and lacks some. The sample includes around 200,000 clones, roughly 89% of them seen just once. Sequenced material: peripheral blood. The receptors were sampled from a man aged 60-69 years who had recovered from COVID-19.

This clone was counted once. This rearrangement joins TRBV6-5 to TRBJ1-2, with D possibly matching TRBD1 (5 bases). The V gene's germline CDR1 is MNHEY and CDR2 SVGAGI. Trimming took off 2 bases at V and 2 bases at J, with 12 bases between the two ends. The CDR3 is made up of 15 amino acids. The CDR3 loop is CASSYGRAGNYGYTF. The CDR3 region has the DNA TGTGCCAGCAGTTACGGCAGGGCGGGGAACTATGGCTACACCTTC.

The CDR3 DNA reads as TGTGCCAGCAGTGACGGGACAGGGACCAACACTGAAGCTTTCTTT. Its protein is CASSDGTGTNTEAFF. The V gene is TRBV6-4, the J gene TRBJ1-1; 9 bases align to TRBD1. Germline CDR1 MRHNA, CDR2 SNTAGT. The CDR3 runs 15 residues. Trimming at V came to 2 bases and at J to 2 bases, leaving 3 bases not matched to a gene.

In the case of this clone: Other DNA sequences in this specimen translate into the identical CDR3. The chain uses TRBV28 and TRBJ1-3; 9 positions agree with TRBD1. The CDR3 has 16 residues. The ends lost 5 bases at V and 1 base at J; junction bases unmatched: 6. CDR1 and CDR2 from the germline V gene are MDHEN and SYDVKM. CDR3 sequence reads: CASSPGQGISGNTIYF. In DNA, the CDR3 is TGTGCCAGCAGTCCCGGACAGGGGATTTCTGGAAACACCATATATTTT.

V and J are TRBV11-2 and TRBJ1-3; 9 bases map to TRBD1. The germline gives CDR1 SGHAT, CDR2 FQNNGV. The ends lost 2 bases at V and 2 bases at J; junction bases unmatched: 10. The CDR3 contains 18 residues. The CDR3 DNA is TGTGCCAGCAGCTTACGCCAGGACAGGGGAATCACTGGAAACACCATATATTTT. It is translated as CASSLRQDRGITGNTIYF.

This clone was recorded once. This sequence joins TRBV7-2 and TRBJ2-5, with 12 bases fitting TRBD1. V dropped 5 bases and J dropped 6; count of bases not matched to a gene: 4. Germline V CDR1 and CDR2: SGHTA, FQGNSA. The CDR3 is 14 residues long. In nucleotides, the CDR3 is TGTGCCAGCAGCGCCGGGACAGGGGGCCAGACCCAGTACTTC. It codes for CASSAGTGGQTQYF.

This clone was seen only a few times. The chain employs TRBV19 and TRBJ1-5; 9 bases match TRBD1. The germline CDR1 and CDR2 sequences are LNHDA and SQIVND (reference sequence). The CDR3 has 15 amino acids. With 6 bases clipped from V and 3 bases from J, the junction kept 6 bases outside the gene matches. The CDR3 nucleotides are TGTGCCAGTAGCCCTCGGGACAGGGCCAATCAGCCCCAGCATTTT. Protein product: CASSPRDRANQPQHF.

The chain links TRBV30 to TRBJ2-4, with a weak D call TRBD2 (6 bases). Germline V gene lookup returns CDR1 GTSNPN and CDR2 SVGIG (reference sequence). CDR3 length equals 14 residues. Trimming cost V 3 bases and J 8 bases, with 17 bases left between them. The CDR3 loop reads CAWRPGLNRDIQYF. The CDR3 DNA follows: TGTGCCTGGAGACCGGGACTCAACCGGGACATTCAGTACTTC.

The rearrangement uses TRBV7-9 and TRBJ1-6, with a possible D match to TRBD1 (5 bases). The germline V gene has CDR1 SEHNR and CDR2 FQNEAQ (reference sequence). The CDR3 loop spans 15 amino acids. The V end was cut by 3 bases, the J end by 7 bases, with 13 bases between. CDR3 amino acids: CASSFADRRNSPLHF. DNA of the CDR3: TGTGCCAGCAGCTTCGCAGACAGAAGAAATTCACCCCTCCACTTT.

The V gene is TRBV5-4, the J gene TRBJ2-1, with D possibly being TRBD1 (6 bases). Germline V CDR1 and CDR2: SGHNT, YYREEE (reference sequence). The CDR3 is 15 amino acids. Trimming left V 4 bases short and J 6 bases short, with 17 bases between. CDR3 nucleotide sequence: TGTGCCAGCAGCCTCCTGCATACAGGGCTCAATGAGCAGTTCTTC. It translates to CASSLLHTGLNEQFF.

This rearrangement joins TRBV18 to TRBJ1-4; no reliable D call. Germline values: CDR1 KGHSH, CDR2 LQKENI. The CDR3 spans 14 residues. Between the trimmed V and J ends, which lost 0 bases and 7 bases, there was a span of 9 bases. CDR3 sequence reads: CASSPPEVREKLFF. CDR3 coding DNA: TGTGCCAGCTCACCACCGGAGGTTCGTGAAAAACTGTTTTTT. Drawing the rest from reference TRBV18 and TRBJ1-4, the complete variable domain is NAGVMQNPRHLVRRRGQEARLRCSPMKGHSHVYWYRQLPEEGLKFMVYLQKENIIDESGMPKERFSAEFPKEGPSILRIQQVVRGDSAAYFCASSPPEVREKLFFGSGTQLSVL.

The J gene is TRBJ2-3, the V gene TRBV28, with D possibly being TRBD1 (5 bases). Trimming removed 2 bases from V and 7 bases from J, with 16 bases in between. Germline V CDR1 and CDR2: MDHEN, SYDVKM. The CDR3 runs to 15 residues. As DNA, the CDR3 is TGTGCCAGCAGTTTACCAGGGCCTTCCTCACATACGCAGTATTTT. Encoded protein: CASSLPGPSSHTQYF.

This clone was seen a few times. The genes are TRBV7-3 and TRBJ2-2, with no clear D. The CDR3 totals 16 residues. V was pared by 0 bases and J by 4 bases, with 12 bases between. Looked up from germline, CDR1 is SGHTA and CDR2 is FQGTGA. DNA of the CDR3: TGTGCCAGCAGCTTAACCGGTGTGAGGAGCACCGGGGAGCTGTTTTTT. Translated, it gives CASSLTGVRSTGELFF.

The rearrangement uses TRBV6-5 and TRBJ1-5; 7 positions match TRBD1. This CDR3 is 14 amino acids long. With V trimmed by 5 bases and J by 4 bases, 5 bases remained unmatched. Germline CDR1 MNHEY, CDR2 SVGAGI. CDR3 region: CASSTQGTNQPQHF. The CDR3 DNA is TGTGCCAGCAGTACACAGGGGACGAATCAGCCCCAGCATTTT.

The rearrangement joins TRBV4-2 to TRBJ2-3, with 7 nucleotides matching TRBD1. Germline assignment: CDR1 LGHNA and CDR2 YNFKEQ. This CDR3 comprises 14 residues. Germline trimming cut 7 bases from V and 2 bases from J; bases unmatched to any gene: 6. The CDR3 loop reads CASMRDRSTDTQYF. CDR3 nucleotide sequence: TGTGCCAGCATGAGGGACAGATCCACAGATACGCAGTATTTT.

V usage is TRBV30 and J usage is TRBJ1-2; TRBD1 aligns across 7 bases. The CDR3 has 15 amino acids. V lost 5 bases and J lost 5; bases outside the gene matches: 14. Germline lookup yields CDR1 GTSNPN and CDR2 SVGIG (reference sequence). CDR3 amino acids: CAWVGARQGGYGYTF. Written as DNA, the CDR3 is TGTGCCTGGGTTGGGGCTCGACAGGGCGGGTATGGCTACACCTTC.

The chain joins TRBV7-5 to TRBJ1-2; the DNA was not used to check the table's D call, TRBD1. TRBV7-5 is recorded as a pseudogene. This CDR3 region has 15 residues. The CDR3 DNA is TGTGTCAGAAGGACCGGGACAGCGCCCGACTATGGCTACACCTTC. Its protein product is CVRRTGTAPDYGYTF.

The rearrangement uses TRBV5-1 and TRBJ1-1, with D hard to call. Germline loops: CDR1 SGHRS, CDR2 YFSETQ. CDR3 length equals 12 residues. V lost 4 bases and J lost 4, with 8 bases in between. DNA for the CDR3: TGCGCCAGCAGCCTCAGTACCACTGAAGCTTTCTTT. Its translation: CASSLSTTEAFF. The variable domain in full, completed from reference TRBV5-1 and TRBJ1-1, reads KAGVTQTPRYLIKTRGQQVTLSCSPISGHRSVSWYQQTPGQGLQFLFEYFSETQRNKGNFPGRFSGRQFSNSRSEMNVSTLELGDSALYLCASSLSTTEAFFGQGTRLTVV.

The V call is TRBV30, the J call TRBJ2-1, with 7 bases matching TRBD2. Germline CDR1 reads GTSNPN; CDR2 reads SVGIG (reference sequence). Losses at the gene ends were 3 bases for V and 0 bases for J; bases not matched to a gene: 5. The CDR3 consists of 15 residues. CDR3 DNA: TGTGCCTGGAGGGAACTAGCGACCTCCTACAATGAGCAGTTCTTC. Encoded protein: CAWRELATSYNEQFF.

This chain connects TRBV28 to TRBJ2-3; possibly TRBD1 for D (6 bases). The CDR3 runs to 15 residues. The germline V gene encodes CDR1 MDHEN and CDR2 SYDVKM. V lost 1 base and J 0 bases, leaving 8 bases between the germline ends. The CDR3 DNA reads TGTGCCAGCAGTTTATACAGGGATAGCACAGATACGCAGTATTTT. Its translation: CASSLYRDSTDTQYF.

As to this clone: Within the sample, other DNA sequences also encode this same CDR3. This chain connects TRBV2 to TRBJ1-5, with D perhaps TRBD1 (5 bases). The CDR3 has 14 residues. The ends were cut back, 4 bases at V and 0 bases at J, with 7 bases in the middle. The germline CDR1 and CDR2 sequences are SNHLY and FYNNEI. The chain's CDR3 is CASSAQGSNQPQHF. In DNA form, the CDR3 reads TGTGCCAGCAGTGCCCAGGGTAGCAATCAGCCCCAGCATTTT.